This TCR beta chain was profiled in a study of blood T cells in healthy people across ages. Overall study findings and caveats: TCR beta diversity tracked closely with naive T cell percentage. More naive CD4+ cells and higher diversity were found in long-lived than in aged donors. TCR beta diversity per million T cells fell roughly linearly with age.

Next came a second PCR, run for about 7 to 12 cycles, which used a sample-barcoded 5' primer along with a J-beta primer mix. In TCRdb, the 5' RACE reads were re-called with MiXCR into one record per CDR3 protein. The sample lists some 1.5 million distinct CDR3 sequences, 25% to 30% occurring once. This clonotype was detected a few times. What it binds is not known. Sequenced input: blood. The source is a woman younger than 45 in good health.

The DNA of the CDR3 is TGTGCCAGCAGTTGGGGTTACTACGAGCAGTACTTC. This codes for CASSWGYYEQYF. This chain uses TRBV12-3 or TRBV12-4 with TRBJ2-7, with D unresolved. This CDR3 comprises 12 residues. V lost 4 bases and J lost 3, with 7 bases in between.